These 21 T cell receptor beta chains originate from one sample sequenced in a study of regulatory T cells in long-lasting Graves disease. Combining iRepertoire HTBI primers with Arm-PCR of CDR3 regions, the authors built TCR beta libraries. TCRdb used MiXCR to reprocess the multiplex PCR reads, holding one entry per CDR3 protein. The profile shows about 430,000 distinct CDR3 sequences, 15% of them singletons. Time point given: newly diagnosed GD, antithyroid drugs for less than 3 months. Isolated PBMC RNA provided the starting material for the TCR library. This sample was shared with a second study, whose subject was T cells in Graves' hyperthyroidism and ophthalmopathy.

The material sequenced was peripheral blood mononuclear cells (PBMCs), taken at new diagnosis, from a patient treated with antithyroid drugs. The origin of the receptors is a woman aged 40-49 years with Graves disease.

Ten or more counts support this clonotype. This chain uses TRBV28 with TRBJ2-7, with D unclear. Per germline, CDR1 MDHEN and CDR2 SYDVKM. This CDR3 is 12 amino acids long. Trimming pared 2 bases from V and 7 bases from J, leaving 9 bases between. The CDR3 sequence is CASSLAAREQYF. DNA of the CDR3: TGTGCCAGCAGTTTAGCTGCGCGGGAGCAGTACTTC. Variable domain in full (rest from reference TRBV28 and TRBJ2-7): DVKVTQSSRYLVKRTGEKVFLECVQDMDHENMFWYRQDPGLGLRLIYFSYDVKMKEKGDIPEGYSVSREKKERFSLILESASTNQTSMYLCASSLAAREQYFGPGTRLTVT.

The chain uses TRBV5-1 and TRBJ2-5; tentative D call: TRBD1 (5 bases). The length of the CDR3 is 14 residues. Trimming shortened V by 4 bases and J by 0 bases, and 10 bases separated the two germline ends. Germline CDR1 and CDR2: SGHRS and YFSETQ. CDR3 DNA sequence: TGCGCCAGCAGCGCCGACAGATACCAAGAGACCCAGTACTTC. As protein: CASSADRYQETQYF.

This CDR3 is CASSQKRDSYNEQFF. The CDR3, as DNA: TGCGCCAGCAGCCAAAAGCGGGACTCGTACAATGAGCAGTTCTTC. The chain carries TRBV4-3 and TRBJ2-1; 7 bases line up with TRBD2. The J segment lost 4 bases and the V segment lost 2 bases, leaving 5 bases of the junction unmatched. The CDR3 extends over 15 amino acids. Germline assignment: CDR1 LGHNA and CDR2 YSLEER.

This clonotype occurred many times. The rearrangement links TRBV5-1 to TRBJ2-1; 11 nucleotides match TRBD2. The germline V gene encodes CDR1 SGHRS and CDR2 YFSETQ. The CDR3 consists of 16 residues. With 0 bases clipped from V and 5 bases from J, the junction kept 4 bases outside the gene matches. The CDR3 is CASSLAASGRNNEQFF. The CDR3 bases are TGCGCCAGCAGCTTGGCGGCTAGCGGGAGGAACAATGAGCAGTTCTTC.

This clonotype was counted a single time. Here the CDR3 reads CASSDRGRGDIQYF. The DNA of the CDR3 is TGTGCCAGCAGCGACAGGGGGCGCGGGGACATTCAGTACTTC. J is TRBJ2-4 and V is TRBV11-2; 10 nucleotides agree with TRBD1. The germline V gene encodes CDR1 SGHAT and CDR2 FQNNGV. The V and J ends lost 5 bases and 8 bases, in that order; junction bases with no gene match: 6. The CDR3 covers 14 residues.

The chain combines TRBV12-3 or TRBV12-4 with TRBJ1-4, with TRBD1 matching 9 bases. The V and J ends lost 5 bases and 7 bases, in that order; junction bases with no gene match: 5. The CDR3 is made up of 14 amino acids. In DNA form, the CDR3 reads TGTGCCAGCAGTCCACAGGGGGCGCGTGAAAAACTGTTTTTT. It codes for CASSPQGAREKLFF.

This clonotype was detected many times. CDR3 DNA sequence: TGTGCCAGCAGCCAGACAGGGCCTGAGACTGAAGCTTTCTTT. Protein sequence: CASSQTGPETEAFF. This chain connects TRBV12-3 or TRBV12-4 to TRBJ1-1, with 7 bases aligning to TRBD1. CDR3 length: 14 amino acids. With 6 bases clipped from V and 5 bases from J, the junction kept 9 bases outside the gene matches.

The V gene is TRBV20-1, the J gene TRBJ2-5, with D perhaps being TRBD1 or TRBD2 (6 bases each). V shed 7 bases and J shed 2 bases, with 17 bases lying between them. Germline V gene data show CDR1 as DFQATT and CDR2 as SNEGSKA (reference sequence). The CDR3 runs to 14 residues. CDR3 region: CSGRGDLGQETQYF. The CDR3 DNA reads as TGCAGTGGTAGGGGGGACTTAGGGCAAGAGACCCAGTACTTC.

The chain joins TRBV4-1 to TRBJ2-7; TRBD2 is a possible D gene (5 bases). Trimming stripped 0 bases from V and 2 bases from J, with 17 bases between. Germline values: CDR1 MGHRA, CDR2 YSYEKL. The CDR3 is 17 residues long. CDR3 DNA sequence: TGCGCCAGCAGCCAAGATTCTTCACTAGTTACCACCTACGAGCAGTACTTC. This sequence encodes CASSQDSSLVTTYEQYF.

Only a few counts were recorded for this clonotype. CDR3 nucleotides: TGCGCCAGCAGCTTGGATCCAGGAGGCAATCAGCCCCAGCATTTT. It is translated as CASSLDPGGNQPQHF. V gene TRBV5-1 combines with J gene TRBJ1-5; no reliable D call. The CDR3 totals 15 residues. The V gene lost 0 bases and the J gene lost 2 bases, with 9 bases spanning the gap. Germline CDR1 is SGHRS and CDR2 is YFSETQ. The full variable domain, rest sourced from reference TRBV5-1 and TRBJ1-5, is KAGVTQTPRYLIKTRGQQVTLSCSPISGHRSVSWYQQTPGQGLQFLFEYFSETQRNKGNFPGRFSGRQFSNSRSEMNVSTLELGDSALYLCASSLDPGGNQPQHFGDGTRLSIL.

This clonotype appeared a few times. The rearrangement uses TRBV6-1 and TRBJ1-5; 7 bases are shared with TRBD1. J was trimmed by 7 bases and V by 8 bases; bases with no gene match: 17. CDR3 length: 16 residues. Germline-derived CDR1 and CDR2 are MNHNS and SASEGT. This chain's CDR3 is CASGETGTGRGQPQHF. The CDR3 DNA reads TGTGCCAGCGGGGAGACAGGGACGGGTAGGGGACAGCCCCAGCATTTT.

This clonotype was detected ten times or more. The rearrangement links TRBV27 to TRBJ2-1; unclear D gene. CDR3 length equals 12 residues. The ends were cut back, 2 bases at V and 9 bases at J, with 8 bases in the middle. Germline values: CDR1 MNHEY, CDR2 SMNVEV (reference sequence). The CDR3 coding sequence is TGTGCCAGCAGTTTAACAGCGTCTGAGCAGTTCTTC. The encoded protein is CASSLTASEQFF.

This chain connects TRBV20-1 to TRBJ1-5; D remains unclear. Looked up from germline, CDR1 is DFQATT and CDR2 is SNEGSKA (reference sequence). The V end was cut by 4 bases, the J end by 3 bases, with 13 bases between. This CDR3 comprises 14 residues. The CDR3 region has the DNA TGCAGTGCTACCGCCGGGGAGGACAATCAGCCCCAGCATTTT. Amino acids: CSATAGEDNQPQHF.

This clonotype has a count of ten or more. The chain carries TRBV7-2 and TRBJ2-5; a possible D gene is TRBD1 (6 bases). CDR3 length: 13 residues. Germline assignment: CDR1 SGHTA and CDR2 FQGNSA. Trimming took 6 bases from V and 1 from J, leaving 9 bases between them. This CDR3 is CASRTDSQETQYF. In DNA form, the CDR3 reads TGTGCCAGCAGAACGGACAGCCAAGAGACCCAGTACTTC. Together with reference TRBV7-2 and TRBJ2-5, the CDR3 gives the full variable domain: GAGVSQSPSNKVTEKGKDVELRCDPISGHTALYWYRQSLGQGLEFLIYFQGNSAPDKSGLPSDRFSAERTGGSVSTLTIQRTQQEDSAVYLCASRTDSQETQYFGPGTRLLVL.

This chain links TRBV10-2 with TRBJ2-2, with 9 bases aligning to TRBD2. Trimming removed 10 bases from V and 6 bases from J; junction bases left unmatched: 9. The germline CDR1 and CDR2 sequences are WSHSY and SAAADI. The CDR3 contains 14 residues. CDR3 protein: CATRSGRLSGELFF. Here the CDR3 DNA reads TGCGCCACCCGTAGCGGGAGATTGTCCGGGGAGCTGTTTTTT.

This clonotype was counted many times. The chain links TRBV19 to TRBJ1-5; no firm D call. The CDR3 runs 13 residues. Between the trimmed V and J ends, which lost 2 bases and 0 bases, there was a span of 2 bases. CDR1 LNHDA and CDR2 SQIVND come from the germline V gene (reference sequence). CDR3 nucleotides: TGTGCCAGTAGTATAAGTAGCAATCAGCCCCAGCATTTT. Its translation is CASSISSNQPQHF.

At least ten counts were recorded for this clonotype. The chain combines TRBV6-1 with TRBJ1-2, with D unresolved. V dropped 6 bases and J dropped 0 bases, with 20 bases sitting between them. This CDR3 is built from 17 residues. Per germline, CDR1 MNHNS and CDR2 SASEGT. CDR3 amino acids: CASRPGGLASSNYGYTF. CDR3 coding DNA: TGTGCCAGCAGGCCTGGCGGGTTGGCCAGCTCTAACTATGGCTACACCTTC.

This clonotype was detected ten times or more. This rearrangement joins TRBV27 to TRBJ2-3, with D uncertain. The CDR3 has 12 residues. V was cut by 7 bases and J by 7 bases, with 12 bases left in between. Per the germline V gene, CDR1 is MNHEY and CDR2 is SMNVEV (reference sequence). The CDR3 DNA is TGTGCCAGCATGTCTACCGACAATACGCAGTATTTT. Residues: CASMSTDNTQYF.

This clonotype was seen a few times. The chain joins TRBV7-2 to TRBJ2-7; D is unclear. Trimming took off 3 bases at V and 1 base at J, with 10 bases between the two ends. Per germline, CDR1 SGHTA and CDR2 FQGNSA. CDR3 length equals 14 residues. The CDR3: CASSFGIHSYEQYF. DNA for the CDR3: TGTGCCAGCAGCTTTGGGATCCATTCCTACGAGCAGTACTTC.

This clonotype has a count of ten or more. The V and J genes are TRBV15 and TRBJ1-3, with D maybe TRBD1 (6 bases). The V end was cut by 9 bases, the J end by 0 bases, with 18 bases between. Germline CDR1 reads LNHNV; CDR2 reads YYDKDF (reference sequence). This CDR3 is built from 16 residues. The CDR3 DNA reads as TGTGCCACGGCTAAGGGACACCAGAGCTCTGGAAACACCATATATTTT. It encodes CATAKGHQSSGNTIYF.

This clonotype has at least ten counts. The rearrangement uses TRBV12-3 or TRBV12-4 and TRBJ1-1; the D is unclear. The V end was cut by 3 bases, the J end by 0 bases, with 8 bases between. The length of the CDR3 is 14 residues. CDR3 protein: CASSFGSVNTEAFF. CDR3 DNA: TGTGCCAGCAGTTTTGGGTCGGTGAACACTGAAGCTTTCTTT.